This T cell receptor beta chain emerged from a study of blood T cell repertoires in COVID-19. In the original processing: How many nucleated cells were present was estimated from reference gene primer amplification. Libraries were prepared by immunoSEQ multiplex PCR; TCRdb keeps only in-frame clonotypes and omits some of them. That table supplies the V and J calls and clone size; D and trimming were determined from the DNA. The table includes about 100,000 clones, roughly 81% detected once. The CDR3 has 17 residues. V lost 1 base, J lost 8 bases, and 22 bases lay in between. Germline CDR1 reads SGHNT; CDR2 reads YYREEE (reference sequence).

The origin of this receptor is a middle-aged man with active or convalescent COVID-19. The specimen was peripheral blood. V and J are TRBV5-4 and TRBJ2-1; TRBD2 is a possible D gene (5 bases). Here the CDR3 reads CASSLSTRGLSWDEQFF. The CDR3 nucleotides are TGTGCCAGCAGCTTGTCCACCCGAGGACTTAGCTGGGATGAGCAGTTCTTC.